One T cell receptor beta chain is described in this entry. Its cognate antigen is unknown. Assay: immunoSEQ multiplex PCR; the TCRdb copy retains only in-frame clones and omits some. This sample has 150,000 or so clones, with more than 70% found just once. The data are from a study of T cell responses to AZD1222 COVID-19 vaccine. Study-wide points: Just 5 to 7 AZD1222 recipients were seropositive at baseline. Mostly white British, mostly female donors; authors suggested clonal diversity may be underestimated. None of the repertoires were sampled until the peak T cell response had passed.

Trimming shortened V by 6 bases and J by 7 bases, and 15 bases separated the two germline ends. This CDR3 region has 13 residues. CDR1 is MNHEY, CDR2 SMNVEV, per germline (reference sequence). Sequenced material: peripheral blood, taken on day 0 of MenACWY control vaccination. The receptor's source is an adult in good health. The V and J genes are TRBV27 and TRBJ1-1; weak D call: TRBD1 (5 bases). The CDR3 reads CASRVWTDSEAFF. The CDR3 nucleotides are TGTGCCAGCAGAGTTTGGACCGACAGTGAAGCTTTCTTT.